This entry lists 7 T cell receptor beta chains sequenced from one sample in a study of T cell repertoires in aging, cancer and after chemotherapy. A mixed TRB-A/B primer pool amplified rearranged TRB by multiplex touch-down PCR. TCRdb processed the multiplex PCR reads anew with MiXCR; each CDR3 protein has one entry. The sample has more than 9,000 distinct CDR3 sequences, around 38% seen once. The template was genomic DNA from peripheral blood, not RNA. The sequenced sample was blood. These receptors were obtained from a human donor in good health.

J is TRBJ2-7 and V is TRBV20-1; 9 nucleotides agree with TRBD1. V lost 6 bases, J lost 0 bases, and 6 bases stayed unmatched. Germline lookup yields CDR1 DFQATT and CDR2 SNEGSKA (reference sequence). This CDR3 spans 14 amino acids. The chain's CDR3 is CSAYGTGSSYEQYV. CDR3 in DNA: TGCAGTGCCTATGGGACAGGGAGCTCCTACGAGCAGTACGTC.

This rearrangement joins TRBV7-9 to TRBJ1-1; D not resolved. The germline CDR1 and CDR2 sequences are SEHNR and FQNEAQ (reference sequence). This CDR3 contains 15 residues. V lost 2 bases and J 2 bases, leaving 12 bases between the germline ends. CDR3 sequence reads: CASSLSDGRNTEAFF. The CDR3 DNA reads TGTGCCAGCAGCTTATCAGATGGGAGAAACACTGAAGCTTTCTTT.

The chain combines TRBV15 with TRBJ2-1, with D unclear. Germline lookup yields CDR1 LNHNV and CDR2 YYDKDF (reference sequence). V lost 3 bases to trimming and J lost 7 bases, with 16 bases between them. The CDR3 has 15 residues. The CDR3 loop is CATSRGGTSRNEQFF. The CDR3 DNA is TGTGCCACCAGCAGGGGCGGAACTTCACGAAATGAGCAGTTCTTC.

The table lists this clonotype with a few counts. This chain uses TRBV12-3 or TRBV12-4 with TRBJ2-7, with 7 bases aligning to TRBD2. The CDR3 loop spans 15 amino acids. The ends lost 3 bases at V and 0 bases at J; junction bases unmatched: 5. The CDR3 sequence is CASSLREPVSYEQYF. CDR3 DNA sequence: TGTGCCAGCAGTTTGCGGGAGCCAGTCTCCTACGAGCAGTACTTC.

This clonotype was detected a few times. J is TRBJ1-2 and V is TRBV20-1, with D possibly matching TRBD1 (6 bases). The CDR3 length is 12 residues. Between the trimmed V and J ends, which lost 6 bases and 4 bases, there was a span of 12 bases. Germline values: CDR1 DFQATT, CDR2 SNEGSKA (reference sequence). The CDR3 region is CSAPTGAYGYTF. The CDR3 region has the DNA TGCAGTGCCCCCACGGGGGCCTATGGCTACACCTTC.

V gene TRBV28 combines with J gene TRBJ1-2; 7 bases agree with TRBD1. V lost 6 bases, J lost 3 bases, and 4 bases stayed unmatched. Germline-derived CDR1 and CDR2 are MDHEN and SYDVKM. The CDR3 totals 13 residues. The CDR3 spells CASRLRGDYGYTF. CDR3 DNA sequence: TGTGCCAGCAGACTCAGGGGGGACTATGGCTACACCTTC.

The chain joins TRBV5-4 to TRBJ2-3; unclear D gene. This CDR3 has 13 amino acids. Germline assignment: CDR1 SGHNT and CDR2 YYREEE (reference sequence). Trimming removed 0 bases from V and 3 bases from J, with 5 bases in between. CDR3 region: CASSLGGTDTQYF. The CDR3 DNA sequence: TGTGCCAGCAGCTTGGGGGGAACAGATACGCAGTATTTT.